One and the same sample provided the 27 T cell receptor beta chains below, sequenced in a study of cytomegalovirus exposure and HLA in healthy donors. The PCR made use of 60 Vbeta and 13 Jbeta primers. Here immunoSEQ multiplex PCR was the method, and the copy in TCRdb shows in-frame clones only, minus some. Of 180,000 or so clones in the sample, approximately 86% were seen once. The sequenced sample consisted of PBMCs. These receptors all come from a woman in her twenties or thirties in good health and CMV-seronegative.

The rearrangement links TRBV10-1 to TRBJ2-1; 7 nucleotides align to TRBD2. V lost 3 bases and J lost 5; bases outside the gene matches: 7. Germline V gives CDR1 WNHNN, CDR2 SYGVQD (reference sequence). The CDR3 is made up of 15 amino acids. The chain's CDR3 is CASSEGASGDNEQFF. The CDR3 nucleotides are TGCGCCAGCAGTGAAGGCGCTAGCGGTGACAATGAGCAGTTCTTC.

The J gene is TRBJ2-2, the V gene TRBV4-2; no reliable D call. The CDR3 sequence is 16 residues long. CDR1 is LGHNA and CDR2 is YNFKEQ in the germline V gene. V was cut by 0 bases and J by 3 bases, with 11 bases left in between. The CDR3 loop is CASSQDPGVDTGELFF. The CDR3 DNA sequence: TGTGCCAGCAGCCAAGATCCGGGTGTTGACACCGGGGAGCTGTTTTTT.

This clone was detected a few times. The gene calls are TRBV7-2 and TRBJ2-5; a weak D match, TRBD2 (7 bases). The V gene's germline CDR1 is SGHTA and CDR2 FQGNSA. The CDR3 length is 14 residues. V was shortened by 5 bases and J by 5 bases, with 15 bases between the two germline ends. CDR3 sequence: CASSRGGLTETQYF. As DNA, the CDR3 is TGTGCCAGCAGCAGGGGGGGACTAACGGAGACCCAGTACTTC. Looking up the rest from reference TRBV7-2 and TRBJ2-5 gives the full variable domain: GAGVSQSPSNKVTEKGKDVELRCDPISGHTALYWYRQSLGQGLEFLIYFQGNSAPDKSGLPSDRFSAERTGGSVSTLTIQRTQQEDSAVYLCASSRGGLTETQYFGPGTRLLVL.

The genes are TRBV19 and TRBJ2-3; the D is unclear. The CDR3 has 13 residues. V was trimmed by 7 bases and J by 2 bases, leaving 10 bases between them. CDR1 and CDR2 from the germline V gene are LNHDA and SQIVND (reference sequence). The CDR3 region is CASISPLTDTQYF. The CDR3 nucleotides are TGTGCCAGTATTAGCCCCCTCACAGATACGCAGTATTTT. Drawing the rest from reference TRBV19 and TRBJ2-3, the complete variable domain is DGGITQSPKYLFRKEGQNVTLSCEQNLNHDAMYWYRQDPGQGLRLIYYSQIVNDFQKGDIAEGYSVSREKKESFPLTVTSAQKNPTAFYLCASISPLTDTQYFGPGTRLTVL.

V and J are TRBV5-1 and TRBJ2-3, with D hard to call. Germline CDR1 and CDR2: SGHRS and YFSETQ. The ends were cut back, 0 bases at V and 0 bases at J, with 8 bases in the middle. The CDR3 sequence is 15 residues long. CDR3 DNA sequence: TGCGCCAGCAGCTTGGAACACCCTAGCACAGATACGCAGTATTTT. As protein: CASSLEHPSTDTQYF.

V usage is TRBV19 and J usage is TRBJ2-7, with 10 positions matching TRBD2. The germline V gene encodes CDR1 LNHDA and CDR2 SQIVND (reference sequence). Trimming cost V 2 bases and J 4 bases; bases outside gene matches: 5. The length of the CDR3 is 15 residues. The CDR3 nucleotides are TGTGCCAGTAGTATAACTTCTAGCGGGAGTTACGAGCAGTACTTC. Translation gives CASSITSSGSYEQYF.

The J gene is TRBJ2-7, the V gene TRBV5-1; TRBD2 aligns across 7 bases. This CDR3 region has 14 residues. Germline CDR1 SGHRS, CDR2 YFSETQ. With 1 base clipped from V and 0 bases from J, the junction kept 1 base outside the gene matches. The CDR3 nucleotides are TGCGCCAGCAGCTTGAGCGGGAACTCCTACGAGCAGTACTTC. Translated, it gives CASSLSGNSYEQYF. The whole variable domain, remainder taken from reference TRBV5-1 and TRBJ2-7, is KAGVTQTPRYLIKTRGQQVTLSCSPISGHRSVSWYQQTPGQGLQFLFEYFSETQRNKGNFPGRFSGRQFSNSRSEMNVSTLELGDSALYLCASSLSGNSYEQYFGPGTRLTVT.

As for this clone: It is unclear where the CDR3 begins or ends on the DNA, so no DNA is shown, and the CDR3 is as TCRdb lists it. The chain joins TRBV28 to TRBJ1-5. The CDR3 sequence runs 17 residues, both termini included. The germline gives CDR1 MDHEN, CDR2 SYDVKM. CDR3 amino acids: CASSTSGDWYFNQPQHF.

This clone turned up a few times. The chain joins TRBV11-3 to TRBJ2-2, with D tentatively TRBD1 (5 bases). The CDR3 contains 17 residues. V was trimmed by 5 bases and J by 3 bases, leaving 19 bases between them. The V gene's germline CDR1 is SGHNT and CDR2 YENEEA. For the CDR3, the DNA is TGTGCCAGCAGCCTTAGGGGTGGGCAGGACGACACCGGGGAGCTGTTTTTT. Encoded protein: CASSLRGGQDDTGELFF.

The chain uses TRBV5-1 and TRBJ1-1; the D gene is possibly TRBD1 (5 bases). Trimming shortened V by 0 bases and J by 8 bases, and 8 bases separated the two germline ends. This CDR3 comprises 12 residues. The V gene's germline CDR1 is SGHRS and CDR2 YFSETQ. CDR3 DNA sequence: TGCGCCAGCAGCTTGGTAGGGGTGGAAGCTTTCTTT. Residues: CASSLVGVEAFF.

The count of this clone is one. J is TRBJ2-1 and V is TRBV5-6, with 7 nucleotides matching TRBD1. Germline lookup yields CDR1 SGHDT and CDR2 YYEEEE. CDR3 length equals 13 residues. J lost 6 bases, V lost 4 bases, and 4 bases had no gene match. The CDR3 region is CASSPGQINEQFF. DNA for the CDR3: TGTGCCAGCAGCCCGGGACAGATCAATGAGCAGTTCTTC.

The sample holds a few counts of this clone. V usage is TRBV27 and J usage is TRBJ2-1; D perhaps matches TRBD1 (6 bases). Trimming stripped 0 bases from V and 7 bases from J, with 10 bases between. Germline CDR1 and CDR2: MNHEY and SMNVEV (reference sequence). This CDR3 has 14 amino acids. This CDR3 reads CASSLSRGMNEQFF. CDR3 nucleotide sequence: TGTGCCAGCAGTTTATCAAGGGGGATGAATGAGCAGTTCTTC.

CDR3 sequence (DNA): TGCGCCAGCAGGGGGTCACGAGCGGCAGATACGCAGTATTTT. It encodes CASRGSRAADTQYF. The V call is TRBV5-1, the J call TRBJ2-3, with a weak D call TRBD2 (5 bases). The CDR3 spans 14 residues. V gave up 5 bases and J gave up 4 bases, with 14 bases separating them. CDR1 is SGHRS and CDR2 is YFSETQ in the germline V gene.

The genes are TRBV5-1 and TRBJ2-1; the D gene is possibly TRBD1 (6 bases). The CDR3 extends over 18 amino acids. V was cut by 4 bases and J by 0 bases, with 20 bases left in between. Germline CDR1 and CDR2: SGHRS and YFSETQ. CDR3 sequence (DNA): TGCGCCAGCAGCCTATACCGTGGGACATCAAGCTCCTACAATGAGCAGTTCTTC. Translation: CASSLYRGTSSSYNEQFF.

The chain recombines TRBV5-1 with TRBJ2-1, with D hard to call. The CDR3 length is 15 residues. Germline-derived CDR1 and CDR2 are SGHRS and YFSETQ. The V end lost 5 bases, the J end lost 0 bases, and 12 bases lay between the germline ends. This CDR3 reads CASRQQRSSYNEQFF. The CDR3 DNA follows: TGCGCCAGCAGACAACAGAGAAGCTCCTACAATGAGCAGTTCTTC. Full variable domain (remainder filled in from reference TRBV5-1 and TRBJ2-1): KAGVTQTPRYLIKTRGQQVTLSCSPISGHRSVSWYQQTPGQGLQFLFEYFSETQRNKGNFPGRFSGRQFSNSRSEMNVSTLELGDSALYLCASRQQRSSYNEQFFGPGTRLTVL.

The chain links TRBV5-8 to TRBJ2-1, with 14 nucleotides matching TRBD2. Germline V CDR1 and CDR2: SGHTS, YDEGEE. The CDR3 sequence is 15 residues long. V shed 4 bases and J 10 bases; nucleotides not matched to a gene: 7. Here the CDR3 reads CASSPTSGRAREQFF. The CDR3 bases are TGTGCCAGCAGCCCGACTAGCGGGAGGGCCCGGGAGCAGTTCTTC.

This clone was counted between two and nine times. This rearrangement joins TRBV28 to TRBJ1-5; D may be TRBD1 (6 bases). Per germline, CDR1 MDHEN and CDR2 SYDVKM. Trimming took 8 bases from V and 3 from J, leaving 17 bases between them. This CDR3 contains 15 residues. The DNA for the CDR3 is TGTGCCAGCGACCCTCCAGGGGCTTTCAATCAGCCCCAGCATTTT. It is translated as CASDPPGAFNQPQHF.

The chain couples TRBV7-9 to TRBJ1-1; D might be TRBD1 (5 bases). Germline V lookup: CDR1 SEHNR, CDR2 FQNEAQ (reference sequence). This CDR3 comprises 14 residues. Trimming took off 7 bases at V and 5 bases at J, with 17 bases between the two ends. The CDR3 DNA follows: TGTGCCAGCATCCATTGGACAAGGGGAACTGAAGCTTTCTTT. Protein: CASIHWTRGTEAFF.

The V gene is TRBV29-1, the J gene TRBJ2-7, with TRBD1 as a possible D gene (5 bases). The CDR3 runs 13 residues. Germline CDR1 SQVTM, CDR2 ANQGSEA. Trimming left V 4 bases short and J 2 bases short, with 12 bases between. CDR3 region: CSVVAGHPYEQYF. The CDR3 nucleotides read TGCAGCGTTGTGGCAGGGCATCCCTACGAGCAGTACTTC.

The chain has TRBV2 and TRBJ2-5; the match to TRBD1 covers 8 bases. The DNA end favors TRBJ2-7, so the J call may be wrong. There are 15 residues in the CDR3. Germline V lookup: CDR1 SNHLY, CDR2 FYNNEI. The CDR3 is CASSLDRDKGYEQYF. The CDR3 bases are TGTGCCAGCAGTCTGGACAGGGATAAGGGCTACGAGCAGTACTTC.

J is TRBJ2-3 and V is TRBV29-1; a weak D match, TRBD2 (6 bases). CDR1 and CDR2 (germline): SQVTM, ANQGSEA. The CDR3 is made up of 13 amino acids. With 5 bases removed from V and 2 bases from J, the gap between germline ends came to 11 bases. CDR3 in DNA: TGCAGCGTTCGGGACTTTAACACAGATACGCAGTATTTT. The encoded protein is CSVRDFNTDTQYF.

This sequence joins TRBV2 and TRBJ2-5, with D perhaps matching TRBD2 (7 bases). The J call could be wrong; TRBJ2-7 is a better fit for the DNA end. Germline V CDR1 and CDR2: SNHLY, FYNNEI. The CDR3 has 14 residues. CDR3 nucleotides: TGTGCCAGCACCTATCAAGGGGGGGCCTACGAGCAGTACTTC. Its protein is CASTYQGGAYEQYF.

This clone has only a few counts. Its ends do not fully match the called genes, so a read error is possible. The chain's CDR3 is CSSSRTAYEQYF. The CDR3 DNA follows: TGTTCCAGCAGCCGGACAGCGTACGAGCAGTACTTC. V and J are TRBV7-9 and TRBJ2-7, with a weak D call TRBD1 (6 bases). The germline V gene encodes CDR1 SEHNR and CDR2 FQNEAQ (reference sequence). This CDR3 spans 12 amino acids.

CDR3 in DNA: TGCGCCAGCAGCCCCTTGCGGGACCTCTACAATGAGCAGTTCTTC. It translates to CASSPLRDLYNEQFF. The V gene is TRBV4-1, the J gene TRBJ2-1, with a possible D match to TRBD2 (6 bases). V dropped 4 bases and J dropped 3 bases, with 13 bases sitting between them. The CDR3 runs to 15 residues. Germline V gene sequence: CDR1 MGHRA, CDR2 YSYEKL.

This clone appeared a few times. The chain combines TRBV2 with TRBJ2-2, with TRBD1 identical over 7 bases. The CDR3 has 14 amino acids. Germline trimming cut 7 bases from V and 2 bases from J; bases unmatched to any gene: 4. The germline V gene has CDR1 SNHLY and CDR2 FYNNEI. The CDR3 nucleotides are TGTGCCAGCACGGACAGGACCAACACCGGGGAGCTGTTTTTT. It yields the protein CASTDRTNTGELFF.

V and J are TRBV13 and TRBJ2-3, with 13 bases matching TRBD2. The germline CDR1 and CDR2 sequences are PRHDT and FYEKMQ (reference sequence). V gave up 4 bases and J gave up 6 bases; unmatched junction bases: 16. The CDR3 is made up of 19 amino acids. The CDR3 DNA sequence: TGTGCCAGCAGCTCGCGACGACGCCTAGGACTAGCGGGAGTGGATACGCAGTATTTT. It translates to CASSSRRRLGLAGVDTQYF. Full variable domain (rest looked up from reference TRBV13 and TRBJ2-3): AAGVIQSPRHLIKEKRETATLKCYPIPRHDTVYWYQQGPGQDPQFLISFYEKMQSDKGSIPDRFSAQQFSDYHSELNMSSLELGDSALYFCASSSRRRLGLAGVDTQYFGPGTRLTVL.

The chain couples TRBV4-1 to TRBJ2-1, with D uncertain. CDR3 length: 11 amino acids. Germline values: CDR1 MGHRA, CDR2 YSYEKL. The V end was cut by 1 base, the J end by 11 bases, with 6 bases between. The CDR3 is CASSQGLKQFF. DNA for the CDR3: TGCGCCAGCAGCCAAGGTCTAAAGCAGTTCTTC.